This TCR beta chain comes out of a study of T cell responses to AZD1222 COVID-19 vaccine (dated by TCRdb to 2020 to 2023). For the study in its entirety: A total of about 230 trial participants underwent TCR sequencing, of whom 200 to 220 received two doses of AZD1222 and about 25 received two doses of the MenACWY control vaccine. Enrollment into the trials was organized by age into subgroups of 18-55, 56-69 and 70-plus years, and those subgroups contained roughly 150, 30 and 60 TCR-sequenced participants, respectively. The investigation overall reported the following: The 56-69-year group was small, and its depth increase did not reach significance, likely because of low power. Because no samples from the day 14 peak response were available, repertoires could be characterized only after the peak T cell response. Participants were mostly white British and included more females than males, and it was suggested by the authors that clonal diversity may have been underestimated. Only six AZD1222 recipients were SARS-CoV-2 seropositive at baseline, limiting conclusions about previously exposed vaccinees. After two AZD1222 doses, both the breadth and the depth of spike-specific TCRs were significantly higher than at day 0 and than in MenACWY recipients. Nearly half of unique spike-specific TCRs reportedly recognized epitopes outside regions mutated in the B.1.351 and B.1.1.7 variants. CD4 TCRs associated with the vaccine covered the entire spike protein, and the dominant responses were in regions 160-218 and 743-854.

The CDR3 regions of human TCRbeta chains were analyzed by immunosequencing. The paper's processing steps were these. TCRs in the repertoires were matched against a reference library of SARS-CoV-2-specific TCRs that had been generated with the MIRA antigen-specificity platform. Breadth was defined as the fraction of unique TCRs that were SARS-CoV-2-associated. Depth was defined as the fraction of total T cells that were SARS-CoV-2-associated. Using the MIRA data, each spike-specific TCR was mapped to the spike region that the TCR reacts to and placed in a CD4 or CD8 class. Log10-transformed breadth and depth values were compared by one-way ANOVA with Sidak's multiple comparisons tests. TCRdb's version of the immuneACCESS table is confined to in-frame rearrangements and falls short of the full clone set. An unresolved V gene accounts for under half of the shortfall where checked; the remainder is of unknown origin. For V, J and clone size, that table is used; D and trimming come from the DNA. Counted in this sample were about 120,000 clones; 85% to 95% of them appeared once. The biggest ten clones account for 5% of the sample.

Per the germline V gene (reference sequence), SSHAT is the CDR1 and FNYEAQ is the CDR2. The CDR3, from cysteine to phenylalanine, totals 14 residues. The read is trimmed to its CDR3 DNA, 42 bases read in frame from base 1. On this clone itself: What antigen it recognizes has not been identified. A read error may produce the germline difference seen at one junction end.

The sample's time point label, decoded: about 28 days (+/-7) after the second vaccine dose. Because spike-specific TCR depth and breadth did not differ between the two schedules, AZD1222 recipients who got a second dose at roughly 4 weeks were pooled with those who got a second dose at roughly 12 weeks. Samples from vaccinated people were obtained from the UK trials COV001 and COV002, which included a single-blind randomized controlled phase 2/3 trial of AZD1222 (ChAdOx1 nCoV-19) in healthy adults. Trial participant PBMC samples were collected at day 0 and day 28 after the second dose for TCRbeta chain sequencing.

The receptor was isolated from an adult who received the AZD1222 COVID-19 vaccine. The specimen was peripheral blood, collected 28 days after the second AZD1222 dose. This receptor chain uses TRBV7-7 and TRBJ2-5, with no confident D gene call. CDR3 reads: CASSARVTSGTQYF. The nucleotides read TGTGCTAGCAGCGCCCGGGTTACCTCCGGGACCCAGTACTTC. The full variable domain, with segments outside the CDR3 supplied by the reference TRBV7-7 and TRBJ2-5 proteins, appears as GAGVSQSPRYKVTKRGQDVTLRCDPISSHATLYWYQQALGQGPEFLTYFNYEAQPDKSGLPSDRFSAERPEGSISTLTIQRTEQRDSAMYRCASSARVTSGTQYFGPGTRLLVL.